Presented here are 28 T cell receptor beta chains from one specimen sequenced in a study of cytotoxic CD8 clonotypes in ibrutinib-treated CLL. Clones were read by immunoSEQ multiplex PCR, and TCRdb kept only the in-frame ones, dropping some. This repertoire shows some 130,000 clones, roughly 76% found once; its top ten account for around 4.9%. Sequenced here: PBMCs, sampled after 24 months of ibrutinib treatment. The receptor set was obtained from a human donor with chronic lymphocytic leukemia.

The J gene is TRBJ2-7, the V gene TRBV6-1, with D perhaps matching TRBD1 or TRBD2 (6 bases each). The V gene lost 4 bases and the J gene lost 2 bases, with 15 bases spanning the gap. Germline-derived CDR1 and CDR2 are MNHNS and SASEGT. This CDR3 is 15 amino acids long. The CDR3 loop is CASSAWGAKTYEQYF. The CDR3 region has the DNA TGTGCCAGCAGTGCGTGGGGGGCTAAAACCTACGAGCAGTACTTC.

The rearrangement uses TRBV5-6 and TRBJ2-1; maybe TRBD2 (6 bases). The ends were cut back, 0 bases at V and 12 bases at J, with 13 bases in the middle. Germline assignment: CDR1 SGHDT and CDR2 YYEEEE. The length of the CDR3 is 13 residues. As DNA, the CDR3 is TGTGCCAGCAGCTTGGCCGGGACTCTCCGGCAGTTCTTC. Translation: CASSLAGTLRQFF. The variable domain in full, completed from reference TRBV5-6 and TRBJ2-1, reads DAGVTQSPTHLIKTRGQQVTLRCSPKSGHDTVSWYQQALGQGPQFIFQYYEEEERQRGNFPDRFSGHQFPNYSSELNVNALLLGDSALYLCASSLAGTLRQFFGPGTRLTVL.

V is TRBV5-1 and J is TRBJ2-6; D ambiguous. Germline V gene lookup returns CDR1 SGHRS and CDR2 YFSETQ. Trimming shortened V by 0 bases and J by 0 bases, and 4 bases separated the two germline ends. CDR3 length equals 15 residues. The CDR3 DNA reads TGCGCCAGCAGCTTGGGGAACTCTGGGGCCAACGTCCTGACTTTC. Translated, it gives CASSLGNSGANVLTF. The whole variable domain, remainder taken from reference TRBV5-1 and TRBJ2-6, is KAGVTQTPRYLIKTRGQQVTLSCSPISGHRSVSWYQQTPGQGLQFLFEYFSETQRNKGNFPGRFSGRQFSNSRSEMNVSTLELGDSALYLCASSLGNSGANVLTFGAGSRLTVL.

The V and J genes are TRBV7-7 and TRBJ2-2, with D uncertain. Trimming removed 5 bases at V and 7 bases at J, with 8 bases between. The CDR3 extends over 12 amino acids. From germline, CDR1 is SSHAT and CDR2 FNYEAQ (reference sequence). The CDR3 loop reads CASSPRGGELFF. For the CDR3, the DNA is TGTGCCAGCAGCCCCCGCGGCGGGGAGCTGTTTTTT.

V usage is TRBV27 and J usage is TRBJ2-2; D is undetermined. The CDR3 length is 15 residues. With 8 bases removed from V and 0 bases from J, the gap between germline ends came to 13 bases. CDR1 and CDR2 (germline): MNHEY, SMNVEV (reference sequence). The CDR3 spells CASQSLPTNTGELFF. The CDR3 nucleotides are TGTGCCAGCCAGTCCCTCCCCACGAACACCGGGGAGCTGTTTTTT.

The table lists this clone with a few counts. CDR3 bases: TGTGCCAGCTCACCCGGACAAGACTACGAGCAGTACTTC. As protein: CASSPGQDYEQYF. This sequence joins TRBV18 and TRBJ2-7; D is possibly TRBD1 (5 bases). Trimming cost V 3 bases and J 3 bases, with 9 bases left between them. Germline CDR1 KGHSH, CDR2 LQKENI. The CDR3 spans 13 residues.

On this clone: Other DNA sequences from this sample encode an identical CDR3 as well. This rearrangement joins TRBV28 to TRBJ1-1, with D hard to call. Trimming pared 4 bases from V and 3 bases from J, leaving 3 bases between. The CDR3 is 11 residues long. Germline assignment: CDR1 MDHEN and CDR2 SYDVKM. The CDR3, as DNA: TGTGCCAGCAGTTGGGACACTGAAGCTTTCTTT. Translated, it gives CASSWDTEAFF.

CDR3 sequence reads: CASSPGTEHEKLFF. The CDR3 nucleotides are TGTGCCAGCAGCCCCGGGACAGAACATGAAAAACTGTTTTTT. The V gene is TRBV28, the J gene TRBJ1-4, with 7 bases matching TRBD1. Germline loops: CDR1 MDHEN, CDR2 SYDVKM. The CDR3 consists of 14 residues. V shed 6 bases and J 6 bases; nucleotides not matched to a gene: 7.

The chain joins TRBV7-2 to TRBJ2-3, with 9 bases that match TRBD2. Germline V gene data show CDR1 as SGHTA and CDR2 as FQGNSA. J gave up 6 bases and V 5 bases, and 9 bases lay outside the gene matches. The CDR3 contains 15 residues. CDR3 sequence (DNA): TGTGCCAGCAGCGTGGCGGGAGGGCCGGGTGATACGCAGTATTTT. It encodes CASSVAGGPGDTQYF.

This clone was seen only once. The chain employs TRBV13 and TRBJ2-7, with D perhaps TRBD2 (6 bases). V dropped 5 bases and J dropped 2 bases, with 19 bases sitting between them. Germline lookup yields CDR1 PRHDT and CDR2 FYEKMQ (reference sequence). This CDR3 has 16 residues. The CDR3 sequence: CASSRKLAPLTYEQYF. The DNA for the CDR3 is TGTGCCAGCAGCCGGAAACTAGCTCCTCTCACCTACGAGCAGTACTTC.

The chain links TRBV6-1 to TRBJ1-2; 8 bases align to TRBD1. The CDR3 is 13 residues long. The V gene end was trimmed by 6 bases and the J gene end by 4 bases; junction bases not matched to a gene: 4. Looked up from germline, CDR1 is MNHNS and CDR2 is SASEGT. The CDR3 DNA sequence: TGTGCCAGCAGCCCCGGGACAGGCTATGGCTACACCTTC. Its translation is CASSPGTGYGYTF.

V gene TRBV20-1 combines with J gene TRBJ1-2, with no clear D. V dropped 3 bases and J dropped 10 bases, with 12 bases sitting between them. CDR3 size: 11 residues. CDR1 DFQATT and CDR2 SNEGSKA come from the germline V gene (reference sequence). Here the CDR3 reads CSARVPFSYTF. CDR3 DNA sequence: TGCAGTGCTAGGGTCCCCTTTTCCTACACCTTC.

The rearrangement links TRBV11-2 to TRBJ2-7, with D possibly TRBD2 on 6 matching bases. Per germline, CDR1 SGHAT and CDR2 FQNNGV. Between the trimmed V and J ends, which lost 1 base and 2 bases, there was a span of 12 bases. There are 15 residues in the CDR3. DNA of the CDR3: TGTGCCAGCAGCTTAGTGGGAGGCCCCACCTACGAGCAGTACTTC. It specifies CASSLVGGPTYEQYF. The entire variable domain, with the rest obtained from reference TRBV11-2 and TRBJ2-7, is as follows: EAGVAQSPRYKIIEKRQSVAFWCNPISGHATLYWYQQILGQGPKLLIQFQNNGVVDDSQLPKDRFSAERLKGVDSTLKIQPAKLEDSAVYLCASSLVGGPTYEQYFGPGTRLTVT.

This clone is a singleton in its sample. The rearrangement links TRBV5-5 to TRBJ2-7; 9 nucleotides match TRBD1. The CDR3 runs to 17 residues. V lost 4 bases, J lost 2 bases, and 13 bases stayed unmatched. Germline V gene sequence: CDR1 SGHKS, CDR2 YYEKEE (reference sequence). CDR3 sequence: CASSLGGGQGSPYEQYF. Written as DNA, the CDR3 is TGTGCCAGCAGCCTTGGGGGTGGACAGGGGAGTCCCTACGAGCAGTACTTC.

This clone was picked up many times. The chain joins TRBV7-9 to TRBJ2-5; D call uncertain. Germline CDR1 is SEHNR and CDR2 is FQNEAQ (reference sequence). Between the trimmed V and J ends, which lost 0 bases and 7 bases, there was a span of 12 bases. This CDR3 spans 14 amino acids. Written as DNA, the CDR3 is TGTGCCAGCAGCTTAGCGTCGACATGGGGGACCCAGTACTTC. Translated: CASSLASTWGTQYF. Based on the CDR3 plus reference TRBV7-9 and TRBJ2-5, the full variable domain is DTGVSQNPRHKITKRGQNVTFRCDPISEHNRLYWYRQTLGQGPEFLTYFQNEAQLEKSRLLSDRFSAERPKGSFSTLEIQRTEQGDSAMYLCASSLASTWGTQYFGPGTRLLVL.

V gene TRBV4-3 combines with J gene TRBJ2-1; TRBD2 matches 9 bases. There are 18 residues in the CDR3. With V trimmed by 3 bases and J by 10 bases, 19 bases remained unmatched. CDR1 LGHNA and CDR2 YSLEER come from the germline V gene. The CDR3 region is CASSQDHPWAGGAMEQFF. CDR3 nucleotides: TGCGCCAGCAGCCAGGACCACCCGTGGGCGGGGGGGGCCATGGAGCAGTTCTTC.

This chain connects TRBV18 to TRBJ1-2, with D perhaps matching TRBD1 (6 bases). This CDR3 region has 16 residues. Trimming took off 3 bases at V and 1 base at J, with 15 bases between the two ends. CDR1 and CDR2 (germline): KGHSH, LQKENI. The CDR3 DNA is TGTGCCAGCTCACCGATCGGGGGGCAGGTTAACTATGGCTACACCTTC. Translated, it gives CASSPIGGQVNYGYTF.

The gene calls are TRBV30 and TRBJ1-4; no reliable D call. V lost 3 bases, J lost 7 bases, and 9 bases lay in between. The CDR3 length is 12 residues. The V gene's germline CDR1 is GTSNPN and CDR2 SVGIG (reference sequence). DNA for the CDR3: TGTGCCTGGAGAAAACGGGGTGAAAAACTGTTTTTT. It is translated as CAWRKRGEKLFF.

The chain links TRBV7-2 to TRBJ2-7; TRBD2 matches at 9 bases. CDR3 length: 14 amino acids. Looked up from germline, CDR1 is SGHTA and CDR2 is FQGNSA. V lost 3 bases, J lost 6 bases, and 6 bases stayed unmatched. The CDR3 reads CASSLLGTSSEQYF. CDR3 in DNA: TGTGCCAGCAGCTTGCTGGGGACTAGCTCCGAGCAGTACTTC.

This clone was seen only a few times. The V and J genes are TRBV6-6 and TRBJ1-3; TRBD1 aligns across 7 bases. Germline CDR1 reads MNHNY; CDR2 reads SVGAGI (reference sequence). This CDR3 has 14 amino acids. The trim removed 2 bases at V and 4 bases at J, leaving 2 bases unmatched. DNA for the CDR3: TGTGCCAGCAGTTACCCGGACAGGGGAAACACCATATATTTT. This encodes CASSYPDRGNTIYF.

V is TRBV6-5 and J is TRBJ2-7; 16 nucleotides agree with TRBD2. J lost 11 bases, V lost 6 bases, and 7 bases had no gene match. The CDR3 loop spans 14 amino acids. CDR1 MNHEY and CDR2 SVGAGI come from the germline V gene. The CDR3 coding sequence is TGTGCCAGCAGCCCCGGGACTAGCGGGAGGGTGGAGTACTTC. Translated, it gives CASSPGTSGRVEYF.

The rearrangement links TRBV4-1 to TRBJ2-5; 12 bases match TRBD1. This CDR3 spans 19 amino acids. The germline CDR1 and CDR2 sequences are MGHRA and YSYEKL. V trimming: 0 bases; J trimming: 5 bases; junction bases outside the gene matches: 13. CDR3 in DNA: TGCGCCAGCAGCCAAGAGGGTGTGGTCGGGACAGGGGGCCGGGAGACCCAGTACTTC. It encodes CASSQEGVVGTGGRETQYF.

The chain's CDR3 is CASSSDRGTEAFF. CDR3 nucleotides: TGTGCCAGCAGCTCGGACAGGGGAACTGAAGCTTTCTTT. The rearrangement joins TRBV7-3 to TRBJ1-1; 9 nucleotides agree with TRBD1. This CDR3 spans 13 amino acids. Germline CDR1 reads SGHTA; CDR2 reads FQGTGA. Trimming removed 4 bases from V and 5 bases from J; junction bases left unmatched: 2.

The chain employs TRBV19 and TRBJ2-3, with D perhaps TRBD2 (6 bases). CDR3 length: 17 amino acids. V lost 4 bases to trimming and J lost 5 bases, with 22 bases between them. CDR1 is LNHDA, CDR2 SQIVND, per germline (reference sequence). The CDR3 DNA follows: TGTGCCAGTAGTAGAAGTTTGTTGGAAACCGGGGGAGATACGCAGTATTTT. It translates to CASSRSLLETGGDTQYF.

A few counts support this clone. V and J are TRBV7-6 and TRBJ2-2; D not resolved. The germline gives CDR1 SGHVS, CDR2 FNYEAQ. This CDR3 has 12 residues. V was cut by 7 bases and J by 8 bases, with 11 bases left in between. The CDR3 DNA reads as TGTGCCAGCAACCCCCCCCCGGGGGAGCTGTTTTTT. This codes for CASNPPPGELFF. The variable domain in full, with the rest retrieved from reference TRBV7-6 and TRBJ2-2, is GAGVSQSPRYKVTKRGQDVALRCDPISGHVSLYWYRQALGQGPEFLTYFNYEAQQDKSGLPNDRFSAERPEGSISTLTIQRTEQRDSAMYRCASNPPPGELFFGEGSRLTVL.

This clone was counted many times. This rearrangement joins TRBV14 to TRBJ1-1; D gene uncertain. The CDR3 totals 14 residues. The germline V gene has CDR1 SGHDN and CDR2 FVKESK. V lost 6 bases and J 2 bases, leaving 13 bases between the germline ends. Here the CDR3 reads CASRMGMPNTEAFF. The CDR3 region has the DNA TGTGCCAGCAGGATGGGGATGCCAAACACTGAAGCTTTCTTT.

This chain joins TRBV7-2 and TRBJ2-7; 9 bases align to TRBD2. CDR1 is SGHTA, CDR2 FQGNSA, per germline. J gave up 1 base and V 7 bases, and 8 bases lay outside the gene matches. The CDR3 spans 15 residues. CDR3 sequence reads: CASKTAAGGSYEQYF. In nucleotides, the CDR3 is TGTGCCAGCAAGACCGCGGCGGGAGGGTCCTACGAGCAGTACTTC.

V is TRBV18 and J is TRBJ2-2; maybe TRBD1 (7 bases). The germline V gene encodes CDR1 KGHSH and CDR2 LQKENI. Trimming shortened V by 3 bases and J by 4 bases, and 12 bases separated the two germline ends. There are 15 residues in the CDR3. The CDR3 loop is CASSPWRGPTGELFF. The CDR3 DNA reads TGTGCCAGCTCACCGTGGAGGGGGCCCACCGGGGAGCTGTTTTTT.